The next 30 T cell receptor beta chains were all read from a single sample in a study of neoadjuvant anti-PD-1 for oral cavity cancer. Time point indicated: after neoadjuvant nivolumab, at surgical resection. The protocol was immunoSEQ multiplex PCR, while the TCRdb copy is restricted to in-frame clones and leaves out a portion. The table lists tens of thousands of clones, 40% to 50% of them singletons. Sequenced material: tumor tissue, taken after nivolumab (anti-PD-1) treatment. Receptors originate from a person aged 35-79 years with oral cavity squamous cell carcinoma.

The chain uses TRBV6-5 and TRBJ1-4; D is uncertain. Germline V lookup: CDR1 MNHEY, CDR2 SVGAGI. The CDR3 is made up of 15 amino acids. Trimming shortened V by 0 bases and J by 1 base, and 6 bases separated the two germline ends. CDR3 loop: CASSYSELTNEKLFF. The CDR3 nucleotides are TGTGCCAGCAGTTACTCGGAGCTAACTAATGAAAAACTGTTTTTT.

The chain has TRBV19 and TRBJ1-1; D remains unclear. Trimming left V 3 bases short and J 1 base short, with 9 bases between. There are 14 residues in the CDR3. From germline, CDR1 is LNHDA and CDR2 SQIVND (reference sequence). CDR3 sequence: CASSMDYGNTEAFF. In DNA, the CDR3 is TGTGCCAGTAGTATGGACTATGGGAACACTGAAGCTTTCTTT.

The chain joins TRBV5-1 to TRBJ1-1; possible D gene TRBD1, 5 bases. With 3 bases removed from V and 4 bases from J, the gap between germline ends came to 10 bases. CDR3 length: 13 residues. CDR1 is SGHRS and CDR2 is YFSETQ in the germline V gene. This CDR3 reads CASSSDGATEAFF. The CDR3 region has the DNA TGCGCCAGCAGCTCAGATGGGGCCACTGAAGCTTTCTTT.

The J gene is TRBJ2-6, the V gene TRBV25-1, with D possibly TRBD2 on 5 matching bases. The CDR3 length is 15 residues. In germline, CDR1 is MGHDK, CDR2 SYGVNS. The V gene lost 7 bases and the J gene lost 2 bases, with 12 bases spanning the gap. In DNA form, the CDR3 reads TGTGCCAGCACCGGCGGGTGGGCTGGGGCCAACGTCCTGACTTTC. Amino acids: CASTGGWAGANVLTF.

The CDR3 is CASSQSRGDSPGYTF. In DNA, the CDR3 is TGCGCCAGCAGCCAATCCAGGGGTGATAGTCCTGGCTACACCTTC. The chain has TRBV4-1 and TRBJ1-2, with D tentatively TRBD1 (6 bases). Trimming left V 2 bases short and J 7 bases short, with 17 bases between. The CDR3 consists of 15 residues. The V gene's germline CDR1 is MGHRA and CDR2 YSYEKL.

This clone was detected ten times or more. The chain couples TRBV7-8 to TRBJ2-4, with 7 bases identical to TRBD1. The CDR3 extends over 16 amino acids. The junction had 11 bases not matched to a gene; V was cut back by 6 bases and J by 3 bases. Germline CDR1 SGHVS, CDR2 FQNEAQ. CDR3 amino acids: CASSPSQGVNKNIQYF. The CDR3, as DNA: TGTGCCAGCAGTCCATCCCAGGGGGTCAACAAAAACATTCAGTACTTC. Using reference TRBV7-8 and TRBJ2-4 for the parts outside the CDR3, the full variable domain is GAGVSQSPRYKVAKRGQDVALRCDPISGHVSLFWYQQALGQGPEFLTYFQNEAQLDKSGLPSDRFFAERPEGSVSTLKIQRTQQEDSAVYLCASSPSQGVNKNIQYFGAGTRLSVL.

This clone was found a few times. V gene TRBV10-1 combines with J gene TRBJ2-1; TRBD1 is a possible D gene (5 bases). The CDR3 is 13 amino acids. The germline V gene encodes CDR1 WNHNN and CDR2 SYGVQD (reference sequence). V was shortened by 4 bases and J by 6 bases, with 10 bases between the two germline ends. The CDR3 DNA is TGCGCCAGCAGTGCGGCAGGGCCCAATGAGCAGTTCTTC. Translated: CASSAAGPNEQFF.

The chain joins TRBV6-5 to TRBJ2-5, with D maybe TRBD1 (6 bases). The germline V and J ends were trimmed by 0 bases and 6 bases, with 11 bases remaining between them. CDR3 length: 14 residues. Germline V CDR1 and CDR2: MNHEY, SVGAGI. The CDR3, as DNA: TGTGCCAGCAGTTACTCGCAGGGGAGACAGACCCAGTACTTC. Protein: CASSYSQGRQTQYF.

The chain uses TRBV7-2 and TRBJ2-5; 13 positions match TRBD2. V lost 5 bases, J lost 8 bases, and 8 bases stayed unmatched. CDR1 SGHTA and CDR2 FQGNSA come from the germline V gene. The CDR3 is 15 amino acids. CDR3 nucleotides: TGTGCCAGCAGCGCACTAGCGGGGGGGCAGGCCACCCAGTACTTC. Translating it yields CASSALAGGQATQYF.

This clone is categorized as medium-sized. Here the CDR3 DNA reads TGTGCCAGCAATCAGGGAGGGGGTATGAACACTGAAGCTTTCTTT. Its protein product is CASNQGGGMNTEAFF. V usage is TRBV6-5 and J usage is TRBJ1-1; D might be TRBD1 (6 bases). The CDR3 runs 15 residues. V lost 7 bases and J 0 bases, leaving 15 bases between the germline ends. CDR1 is MNHEY, CDR2 SVGAGI, per germline.

The V and J genes are TRBV7-2 and TRBJ2-7, with no clear D. Trimming cost V 0 bases and J 4 bases, with 10 bases left between them. The CDR3 is 14 residues long. Germline V lookup: CDR1 SGHTA, CDR2 FQGNSA. CDR3 bases: TGTGCCAGCAGCTTAGCTCCAACCCCATACGAGCAGTACTTC. Translating it yields CASSLAPTPYEQYF.

This clone came up once. The J gene is TRBJ1-1, the V gene TRBV27, with no clear D. The ends were cut back, 6 bases at V and 1 base at J, with 12 bases in the middle. Germline CDR1 reads MNHEY; CDR2 reads SMNVEV (reference sequence). The CDR3 consists of 14 residues. DNA of the CDR3: TGTGCCAGCAGCCAGATCCCGGAGAACACTGAAGCTTTCTTT. Protein sequence: CASSQIPENTEAFF.

The chain is built from TRBV11-2 and TRBJ2-3; possibly TRBD2 for D (6 bases). This CDR3 has 16 amino acids. Trimming shortened V by 3 bases and J by 3 bases, and 16 bases separated the two germline ends. Germline CDR1 SGHAT, CDR2 FQNNGV. CDR3 amino acids: CASSLGGARDTDTQYF. CDR3 coding DNA: TGTGCCAGCAGCTTGGGCGGGGCCAGGGATACAGATACGCAGTATTTT.

This clone has more than one count but fewer than ten. The genes are TRBV9 and TRBJ1-6, with a weak D call TRBD1 (5 bases). Trimming shortened V by 1 base and J by 7 bases, and 18 bases separated the two germline ends. Germline V lookup: CDR1 SGDLS, CDR2 YYNGEE. This CDR3 has 17 residues. This chain's CDR3 is CASSVYRTGRENSPLHF. Here the CDR3 DNA reads TGTGCCAGCAGCGTATACAGGACGGGACGGGAAAATTCACCCCTCCACTTT.

This clone was counted between two and nine times. V usage is TRBV30 and J usage is TRBJ2-7; D remains unclear. Deletions cut 0 bases from V and 6 bases from J, with 9 bases between. Germline V gene sequence: CDR1 GTSNPN, CDR2 SVGIG (reference sequence). This CDR3 is 12 amino acids long. CDR3 DNA: TGTGCCTGGAGTGTAACCTTGGGCGAGCAGTACTTC. It yields the protein CAWSVTLGEQYF.

This clone has just a few counts. V and J are TRBV28 and TRBJ2-1, with TRBD1 as a possible D gene (5 bases). Trimming cost V 5 bases and J 3 bases, with 8 bases left between them. The CDR3 consists of 13 residues. CDR1 is MDHEN and CDR2 is SYDVKM in the germline V gene. The CDR3, as DNA: TGTGCCAGCAGTAAGACAGACTACAATGAGCAGTTCTTC. Its protein product is CASSKTDYNEQFF.

This clone turned up a few times. The chain links TRBV29-1 to TRBJ2-7; 11 positions agree with TRBD1. Germline V lookup: CDR1 SQVTM, CDR2 ANQGSEA. This CDR3 comprises 14 residues. V lost 4 bases, J lost 3 bases, and 5 bases stayed unmatched. The CDR3 here is CSVGLGTGGYEQYF. The CDR3 DNA is TGCAGCGTTGGTTTAGGGACAGGGGGCTACGAGCAGTACTTC.

For the CDR3, the DNA is TGTGCCAGCAGTTACTCGAAAGCAATTAGCACAGATACGCAGTATTTT. It translates to CASSYSKAISTDTQYF. This sequence joins TRBV6-5 and TRBJ2-3; D is uncertain. The CDR3 consists of 16 residues. V was pared by 0 bases and J by 0 bases, with 10 bases between. CDR1 MNHEY and CDR2 SVGAGI come from the germline V gene.

Remarks on this clone: The same CDR3 can be traced to other DNA sequences in this sample. The chain recombines TRBV6-5 with TRBJ2-7, with D unresolved. Trimming removed 0 bases from V and 2 bases from J, with 11 bases in between. CDR3 size: 15 residues. Per the germline V gene, CDR1 is MNHEY and CDR2 is SVGAGI. The CDR3 DNA reads TGTGCCAGCAGTTACTCCACACGGCCCACCTACGAGCAGTACTTC. Amino acid sequence: CASSYSTRPTYEQYF.

This chain uses TRBV11-2 with TRBJ2-2, with 7 bases matching TRBD1. With 5 bases clipped from V and 5 bases from J, the junction kept 5 bases outside the gene matches. Per germline, CDR1 SGHAT and CDR2 FQNNGV. CDR3 length: 14 residues. The CDR3 spells CASSPVRGTGELFF. DNA of the CDR3: TGTGCCAGCAGCCCGGTCAGGGGGACCGGGGAGCTGTTTTTT. Full variable domain (remainder filled in from reference TRBV11-2 and TRBJ2-2): EAGVAQSPRYKIIEKRQSVAFWCNPISGHATLYWYQQILGQGPKLLIQFQNNGVVDDSQLPKDRFSAERLKGVDSTLKIQPAKLEDSAVYLCASSPVRGTGELFFGEGSRLTVL.

The chain combines TRBV6-5 with TRBJ1-5; no clear D gene. The CDR3 is 14 amino acids. The V end lost 2 bases, the J end lost 0 bases, and 5 bases lay between the germline ends. Per germline, CDR1 MNHEY and CDR2 SVGAGI. This CDR3 is CASSYPLSNQPQHF. CDR3 nucleotides: TGTGCCAGCAGTTACCCCCTTAGCAATCAGCCCCAGCATTTT.

V and J are TRBV5-1 and TRBJ1-4; 7 bases map to TRBD1. V lost 0 bases to trimming and J lost 5 bases; unmatched junction nucleotides: 7. Per germline, CDR1 SGHRS and CDR2 YFSETQ. The length of the CDR3 is 16 residues. CDR3 nucleotides: TGCGCCAGCAGCTTGGGCCCGGGACAGACGAATGAAAAACTGTTTTTT. This encodes CASSLGPGQTNEKLFF.

The V and J genes are TRBV5-8 and TRBJ1-2; D gene uncertain. Germline V gene sequence: CDR1 SGHTS, CDR2 YDEGEE. The CDR3 is 11 residues long. Deletions cut 4 bases from V and 5 bases from J, with 6 bases between. In nucleotides, the CDR3 is TGTGCCAGCAGCGGCGATTATGGCTACACCTTC. It translates to CASSGDYGYTF. The full variable domain, its missing parts supplied by reference TRBV5-8 and TRBJ1-2, is EAGVTQSPTHLIKTRGQQATLRCSPISGHTSVYWYQQALGLGLQFLLWYDEGEERNRGNFPPRFSGRQFPNYSSELNVNALELEDSALYLCASSGDYGYTFGSGTRLTVV.

The genes are TRBV6-5 and TRBJ2-1; 9 nucleotides align to TRBD1. This CDR3 comprises 14 residues. V shed 10 bases, J shed 7 bases, and the junction held 11 bases outside the gene matches. Germline CDR1 reads MNHEY; CDR2 reads SVGAGI. Here the CDR3 reads CATTPGQGTNEQFF. CDR3 in DNA: TGTGCCACCACGCCGGGACAGGGCACGAATGAGCAGTTCTTC.

There are many counts of this clone. The rearrangement joins TRBV19 to TRBJ2-2; D is unclear. The CDR3 spans 15 residues. Germline CDR1 and CDR2: LNHDA and SQIVND (reference sequence). Trimming shortened V by 3 bases and J by 6 bases, and 14 bases separated the two germline ends. The CDR3 loop reads CASSIRVNGAGELFF. The CDR3, as DNA: TGTGCCAGTAGTATTCGGGTTAATGGAGCCGGGGAGCTGTTTTTT.

This clone was detected only a few times. An end of the junction differs from the germline gene, which may be a read error. The chain employs TRBV5-1 and TRBJ2-4; tentatively, D is TRBD1 (5 bases). The CDR3 contains 11 residues. Germline CDR1 reads SGHRS; CDR2 reads YFSETQ. CDR3 coding DNA: TGCGCCAGCAGATTGGAAGCCAGGGAGTACTTC. Translating it yields CASRLEAREYF.

The chain has TRBV16 and TRBJ2-7, with D hard to call. The germline V gene has CDR1 KGHSY and CDR2 FQNENV. The CDR3 totals 11 residues. The V end lost 0 bases, the J end lost 3 bases, and 0 bases lay between the germline ends. CDR3 sequence (DNA): TGTGCCAGCAGCCAATCCTACGAGCAGTACTTC. As protein: CASSQSYEQYF.

The genes are TRBV27 and TRBJ1-2; 9 nucleotides match TRBD1. CDR1 is MNHEY, CDR2 SMNVEV, per germline (reference sequence). V lost 0 bases to trimming and J lost 7 bases; unmatched junction nucleotides: 0. The CDR3 totals 13 residues. The CDR3 coding sequence is TGTGCCAGCAGTTTATCGGGACAGGGTGGCTACACCTTC. It is translated as CASSLSGQGGYTF.

This clone was observed a handful of times. The V gene is TRBV5-6, the J gene TRBJ1-3; weak D call: TRBD1 (6 bases). Germline V gene data show CDR1 as SGHDT and CDR2 as YYEEEE. CDR3 length equals 15 residues. Trimming stripped 5 bases from V and 2 bases from J, with 14 bases between. CDR3 sequence: CASRKQGLPGNTIYF. In nucleotides, the CDR3 is TGTGCCAGCAGAAAACAGGGACTACCTGGAAACACCATATATTTT.

The V and J genes are TRBV5-1 and TRBJ1-1; 11 nucleotides match TRBD1. CDR1 is SGHRS and CDR2 is YFSETQ in the germline V gene. This CDR3 region has 16 residues. J was trimmed by 1 base and V by 6 bases; bases with no gene match: 8. The chain's CDR3 is CASKRTGGAENTEAFF. The CDR3 region has the DNA TGCGCCAGCAAGCGGACAGGGGGCGCGGAGAACACTGAAGCTTTCTTT.